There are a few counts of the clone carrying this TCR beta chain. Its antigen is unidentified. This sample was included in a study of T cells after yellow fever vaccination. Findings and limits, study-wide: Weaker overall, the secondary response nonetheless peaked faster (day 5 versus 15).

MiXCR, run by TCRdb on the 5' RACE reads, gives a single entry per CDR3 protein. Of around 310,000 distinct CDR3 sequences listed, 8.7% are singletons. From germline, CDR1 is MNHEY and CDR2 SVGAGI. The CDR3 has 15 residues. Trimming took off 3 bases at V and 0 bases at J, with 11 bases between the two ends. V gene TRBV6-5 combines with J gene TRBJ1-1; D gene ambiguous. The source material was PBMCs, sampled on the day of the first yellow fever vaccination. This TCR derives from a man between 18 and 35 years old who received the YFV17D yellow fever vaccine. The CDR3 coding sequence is TGTGCCAGCAGTTATGGGAGGTACTTGAACACTGAAGCTTTCTTT. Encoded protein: CASSYGRYLNTEAFF.